Listed here is a single T cell receptor beta chain. It has no known antigen specificity. Its ends do not fully match the called genes, so a read error is possible. The sample is drawn from a study of T cell changes during pregnancy in multiple sclerosis (dated by TCRdb to the late 2010s). Turning to the overall study: Changes in the T cell repertoire over the course of pregnancy were examined in this study in women with multiple sclerosis.

Sequences MGHRA (CDR1) and YSYEKL (CDR2) are obtained from the germline V gene. CDR3 length: 13 amino acids, cysteine to phenylalanine. Left in the record is the CDR3 DNA by itself, 39 bases read in frame from the first base. The library was obtained by the immunoSEQ multiplex PCR assay. TCRdb holds this immuneACCESS table with in-frame rearrangements only. Some clones are missing; in checked studies, unresolved V genes explain under half, and the rest has no known cause. Within this sample are approximately 72,000 clones, with roughly 90% of them counted one time only. 1.6% of the sample belongs to the ten largest clones.

The TCR sequence derives from a female donor in good health, enrolled as a control in a pregnancy study. Recombination connected TRBV4-1 to TRBJ2-1, and the D gene may be TRBD2, 6 bases matching. This specimen was peripheral blood, taken in the first trimester of pregnancy. The nucleotide sequence reads TGCGCCAGCAGTCGGGACTCCGACAATGAGCAGTTCTTC. This is translated as CASSRDSDNEQFF.